This is a list of T cell receptor beta chains from one sample in a study of OX40 agonist ivuxolimab in advanced cancers. TCRdb keeps only in-frame clones here, not all; method: immunoSEQ multiplex PCR. The sample shows some 73,000 clones, around 90% of them seen only once. The material was CD4+ or CD8+ T cells sorted from blood, obtained in a trial of the OX40 agonist ivuxolimab. These receptors came from an adult with an advanced solid tumor such as melanoma, head and neck, liver or kidney cancer. Both conserved end residues are part of each CDR3. Fields, in order: V gene, D gene, J gene, clone size, CDR3 length, CDR3 DNA, CDR3 protein. A D gene is named only where the DNA matches it firmly. Rows give clone size only sometimes, using once, few, many, or a class for an expanded clone.

TRBV7-2	TRBD2	TRBJ2-7	.	16	TGTGCCAGCAGCTGGGGGGGCACTAGCGGGAGCCGGGAGCAGTACTTC	CASSWGGTSGSREQYF
TRBV6-5	TRBD1	TRBJ1-2	.	16	TGTGCCAGCAGTTACTCGATGTACAGGGGGAACTATGGCTACACCTTC	CASSYSMYRGNYGYTF
TRBV18	TRBD1	TRBJ2-2	.	15	TGTGCCAGCTCACCCCGACAGGGGGGAGCCGGGGAGCTGTTTTTT	CASSPRQGGAGELFF
TRBV6-6	.	TRBJ2-7	.	15	TGTGCCAGCAGTTACTCCGCCGGGGGCTCCTACGAGCAGTACTTC	CASSYSAGGSYEQYF
TRBV18	.	TRBJ1-3	.	13	TGTGCCAGCTCACCACCAACTAGGAACACCATATATTTT	CASSPPTRNTIYF
TRBV28	TRBD2	TRBJ2-5	.	14	TGTGCCAGCAGTTTAGCGGGGGGGCGGGAGACCCAGTACTTC	CASSLAGGRETQYF
TRBV30	TRBD2	TRBJ2-2	.	17	TGTGCCTGGAGTGTACGAACTAGCGGGAGGGGGTCCGGGGAGCTGTTTTTT	CAWSVRTSGRGSGELFF
TRBV19	TRBD2	TRBJ2-7	.	16	TGTGCCAGTAGTATACGGGGCGGGAGTCGATCCTACGAGCAGTACTTC	CASSIRGGSRSYEQYF
TRBV28	TRBD1	TRBJ2-5	.	15	TGTGCCAGCGGTCCACGACAGGGGGCGGGAGAGACCCAGTACTTC	CASGPRQGAGETQYF
TRBV11-1	TRBD1	TRBJ2-4	.	14	TGTGCCAGCACCGGGACAGGAGCCAAAAACATTCAGTACTTC	CASTGTGAKNIQYF
TRBV4-1	TRBD1	TRBJ1-5	.	15	TGCGCCAGCAGCCAAGTGGAGACAGGGGACCAGCCCCAGCATTTT	CASSQVETGDQPQHF
TRBV7-9	.	TRBJ1-5	.	13	TGTGCCAGCAGCTTAGGGGCACATCAGCCCCAGCATTTT	CASSLGAHQPQHF
TRBV13	.	TRBJ2-5	.	13	TGTGCCAGCAGCTTACAAGTCCAAGAGACCCAGTACTTC	CASSLQVQETQYF
TRBV19	TRBD2	TRBJ2-6	.	18	TGTGCCAGTAGTATCGGACTAGCGGGAGGGTCTGGGGCCAACGTCCTGACTTTC	CASSIGLAGGSGANVLTF
TRBV15	.	TRBJ1-2	.	12	TGTGCCACCAGCCAGGGATTCTATGGCTACACCTTC	CATSQGFYGYTF
TRBV6-5	TRBD1	TRBJ1-1	.	14	TGTGCCAGCAGCTACCGGACAGGTGACACTGAAGCTTTCTTT	CASSYRTGDTEAFF
TRBV11-2	.	TRBJ1-1	.	12	TGTGCCAGCAGCGGAGACTACACTGAAGCTTTCTTT	CASSGDYTEAFF
TRBV5-1	.	TRBJ2-7	.	12	TGCGCCAGCAGCTCTAGCTCCTACGAGCAGTACTTC	CASSSSSYEQYF
TRBV7-2	TRBD2	TRBJ2-2	.	15	TGTGCCAGCAGCTTAAATAGCGGGGTAGCCGGGGAGCTGTTTTTT	CASSLNSGVAGELFF
TRBV28	TRBD1	TRBJ1-2	.	14	TGTGCCAGCACCCCCCCCGACAGGGGCTATGGCTACACCTTC	CASTPPDRGYGYTF
TRBV6-6	.	TRBJ1-4	.	16	TGTGCCAGCGTGAGAACGGGGGGTGTCGCCAATGAAAAACTGTTTTTT	CASVRTGGVANEKLFF
TRBV28	.	TRBJ2-3	.	15	TGTGCCAGCAGCCGGGGACTGAAGATCACAGATACGCAGTATTTT	CASSRGLKITDTQYF
TRBV18	.	TRBJ1-3	.	16	TGTGCCAGCTCGCCCTATGACAGCTCCTCTGGAAACACCATATATTTT	CASSPYDSSSGNTIYF
TRBV18	.	TRBJ2-3	.	15	TGTGCCAGCTCACCGGACCGAGGGCAAGAGGATACGCAGTATTTT	CASSPDRGQEDTQYF
TRBV7-3	TRBD1	TRBJ2-2	.	15	TGTGCCAGCAGCCCGACAGGGATGAACACCGGGAAGCTGTTTTTT	CASSPTGMNTGKLFF
TRBV5-1	.	TRBJ1-1	.	14	TGCGCCAGCAGCTTGGCGGCAGGGGACACTGAAGCTTTCTTT	CASSLAAGDTEAFF
TRBV19	.	TRBJ1-2	.	16	TGTGCCAGTAGCCCCACGGGGGGGCAGTCTAACTATGGCTACACCTTC	CASSPTGGQSNYGYTF
TRBV5-5	.	TRBJ2-7	.	15	TGTGCCAGCAGCTCAGACAGCGCTCGATCCATGGAGCAGTACTTC	CASSSDSARSMEQYF
TRBV5-1	TRBD2	TRBJ2-3	.	17	TGCGCCAGCAGCTTGGTACGGGTTAGCGGGAGGTCGGATACGCAGTATTTT	CASSLVRVSGRSDTQYF
TRBV28	TRBD1	TRBJ1-2	.	14	TGTGCCAGCAGCCTCGGACAGGCGACGTATGGCTACACCTTC	CASSLGQATYGYTF
TRBV23-1	.	TRBJ2-3	.	16	TGCGCCAGCAGTCAATCGGCCTCGTCTACGACAGATACGCAGTATTTT	CASSQSASSTTDTQYF
TRBV11-2	.	TRBJ1-2	.	10	TGTGCCAGCAGCTTATGGGGGTACACCTTC	CASSLWGYTF
TRBV5-1	TRBD1	TRBJ2-2	.	15	TGCGCCAGCAGCTTAGACAGGGGGAACACCGGGGAGCTGTTTTTT	CASSLDRGNTGELFF
TRBV7-6	TRBD2	TRBJ2-1	.	16	TGTGCCAGCAGCTCCCCTACGGGAGGGTGGTGGGATGAGCAGTTCTTC	CASSSPTGGWWDEQFF
TRBV9	TRBD1	TRBJ1-5	.	14	TGTGCCAGCAGCGGGGGACAGGGAGGACAGCCCCAGCATTTT	CASSGGQGGQPQHF
TRBV7-6	TRBD1	TRBJ2-2	.	17	TGTGCCAGCAGCTTAGGTGTAGGACAGGGTTCCACCGGGGAGCTGTTTTTT	CASSLGVGQGSTGELFF
TRBV2	.	TRBJ2-5	.	14	TGTGCCAGCAGTGAAGAGGGGGTTGGGGAGACCCAGTACTTC	CASSEEGVGETQYF
TRBV4-1	TRBD2	TRBJ2-1	.	18	TGCGCCAGCAGCCAAGATCCCGGCGCGGGAGACGGATACAATGAGCAGTTCTTC	CASSQDPGAGDGYNEQFF
TRBV25-1	TRBD1	TRBJ2-3	.	15	TGTGCCAGCTCCTCCGAACAGGGGGTGTCAGATACGCAGTATTTT	CASSSEQGVSDTQYF
TRBV7-9	.	TRBJ2-4	.	17	TGTGCCAGCGGCTCCCCCTCAGGGGCCTATCTCAAAAACATTCAGTACTTC	CASGSPSGAYLKNIQYF
TRBV27	TRBD2	TRBJ2-5	.	14	TGTGCCAGCCGGCTAGCGGGGACGGTCGAGACCCAGTACTTC	CASRLAGTVETQYF
TRBV11-2	.	TRBJ1-1	.	12	TGTGCCAGCAGCTTACCGGGATCTGAAGCTTTCTTT	CASSLPGSEAFF
TRBV30	TRBD2	TRBJ2-7	once	17	TGTGCCTCTACCGACCCCCCTAGCGGCCCTAGCTCCTACGAGCAGTACTTC	CASTDPPSGPSSYEQYF
TRBV29-1	.	TRBJ1-1	.	13	TGCAGCGTTTCCTCGGGGGGGAACACTGAAGCTTTCTTT	CSVSSGGNTEAFF
TRBV2	.	TRBJ2-5	.	12	TGTGCCAGCAGTTTTGGGGAAGAGACCCAGTACTTC	CASSFGEETQYF
TRBV28	.	TRBJ1-1	.	14	TGTGCCAGCAGCGCCCCGACAGGGAACACTGAAGCTTTCTTT	CASSAPTGNTEAFF
TRBV19	.	TRBJ1-5	.	16	TGTGCCAGTAGTATAACAGCAGGGGTGGGCAATCAGCCCCAGCATTTT	CASSITAGVGNQPQHF
TRBV5-4	.	TRBJ2-3	.	12	TGTGCCAGCAGCTTGGAAGGGGGTTCCGAATATTTT	CASSLEGGSEYF